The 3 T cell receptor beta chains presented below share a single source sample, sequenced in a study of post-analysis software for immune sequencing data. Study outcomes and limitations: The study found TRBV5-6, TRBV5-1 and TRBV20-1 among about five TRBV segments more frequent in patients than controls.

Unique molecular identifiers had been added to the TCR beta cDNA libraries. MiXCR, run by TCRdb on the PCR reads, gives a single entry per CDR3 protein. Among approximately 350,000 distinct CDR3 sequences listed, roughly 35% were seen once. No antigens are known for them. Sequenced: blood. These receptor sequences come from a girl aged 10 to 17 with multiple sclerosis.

CDR3 sequence: CASSEGTAFYNEQFF. CDR3 bases: TGTGCCAGCAGTGAAGGGACAGCGTTTTACAATGAGCAGTTCTTC. The chain employs TRBV2 and TRBJ2-1; D is perhaps TRBD1 (6 bases). The V end lost 1 base, the J end lost 4 bases, and 11 bases lay between the germline ends. The germline V gene encodes CDR1 SNHLY and CDR2 FYNNEI. This CDR3 has 15 residues.

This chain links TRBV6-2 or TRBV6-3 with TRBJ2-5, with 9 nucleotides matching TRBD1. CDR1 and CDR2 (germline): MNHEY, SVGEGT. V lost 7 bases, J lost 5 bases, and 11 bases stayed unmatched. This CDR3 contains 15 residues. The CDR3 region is CASTDPTGGYETQYF. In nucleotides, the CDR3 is TGTGCCAGCACGGACCCCACAGGGGGCTACGAGACCCAGTACTTC.

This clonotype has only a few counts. CDR3 bases: TGTGCCAGCAGCCAAGGACGGGGAGCTAGCACAGATACGCAGTATTTT. Translated, it gives CASSQGRGASTDTQYF. The V gene is TRBV3-1, the J gene TRBJ2-3; possible D gene TRBD2, 5 bases. Germline CDR1 is LGHDT and CDR2 is YNNKEL (reference sequence). The ends were cut back, 1 base at V and 0 bases at J, with 11 bases in the middle. There are 16 residues in the CDR3.